This is a list of T cell receptor beta chains from one sample in a study of identical twins. TCRdb itself ran the 5' RACE reads through MiXCR, one entry per CDR3 protein. The table records 500,000 or so distinct CDR3 sequences, around 15% of them present only once. These records were also assigned to another study, of yellow fever vaccine responses in identical twins.

The sample taken for sequencing was CD4+ T cells sorted from blood. The receptors shown here come from a young woman in good health. Both conserved end residues are part of each CDR3. A D gene is named only where the DNA matches it firmly.

V gene,D gene,J gene,CDR3 protein
TRBV12-3/TRBV12-4,NA,TRBJ2-7,CASSSASQGRNEQYF
TRBV15,TRBD2,TRBJ2-2,CATSGLLQRGVANTGELFF
TRBV2,NA,TRBJ2-4,CASSVAKNIQYF
TRBV20-1,TRBD2,TRBJ2-3,CSARSGLVDTQYF
TRBV7-8,NA,TRBJ2-1,CASSLVIEQFF
TRBV12-3/TRBV12-4,TRBD2,TRBJ2-2,CASSRLAGGTGELFF
TRBV5-1,TRBD1,TRBJ1-1,CASSSGGGRAEAFF
TRBV12-3/TRBV12-4,NA,TRBJ2-7,CASARRGGQGSSYEQYF
TRBV5-1,TRBD2,TRBJ2-1,CASSLFTSGDNEQFF
TRBV5-1,TRBD1,TRBJ2-2,CASSITGGSKNTGELFF